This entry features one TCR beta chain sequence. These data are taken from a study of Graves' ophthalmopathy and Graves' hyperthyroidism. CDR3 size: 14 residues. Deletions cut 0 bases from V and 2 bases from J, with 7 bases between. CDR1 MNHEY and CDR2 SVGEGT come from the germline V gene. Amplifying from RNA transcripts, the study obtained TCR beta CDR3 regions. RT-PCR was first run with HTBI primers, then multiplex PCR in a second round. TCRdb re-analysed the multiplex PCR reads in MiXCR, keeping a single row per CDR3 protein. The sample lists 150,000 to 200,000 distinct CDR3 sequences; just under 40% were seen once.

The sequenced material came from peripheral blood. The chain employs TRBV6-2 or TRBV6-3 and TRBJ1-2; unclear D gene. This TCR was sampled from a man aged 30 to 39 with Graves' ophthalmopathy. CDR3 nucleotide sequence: TGTGCCAGCAGTTACTCCTCGGGGAACTATGGCTACACCTTC. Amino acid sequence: CASSYSSGNYGYTF.